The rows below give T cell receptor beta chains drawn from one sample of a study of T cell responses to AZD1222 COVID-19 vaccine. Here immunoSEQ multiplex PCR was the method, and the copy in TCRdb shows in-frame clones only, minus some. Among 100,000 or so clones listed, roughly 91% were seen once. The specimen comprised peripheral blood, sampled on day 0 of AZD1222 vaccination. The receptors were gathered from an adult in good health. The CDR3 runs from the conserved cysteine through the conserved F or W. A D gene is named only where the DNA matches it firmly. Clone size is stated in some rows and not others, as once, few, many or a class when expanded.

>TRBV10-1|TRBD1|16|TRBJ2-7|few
CASSESQGAWSREQYF
TGCGCCAGCAGTGAGTCGCAGGGGGCTTGGTCTAGGGAGCAGTACTTC
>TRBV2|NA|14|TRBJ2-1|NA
CASRVLQGISEQFF
TGTGCCAGCCGCGTCCTTCAGGGGATTAGTGAGCAGTTCTTC
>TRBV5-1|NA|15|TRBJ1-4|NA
CASSLFSNTEEKLFF
TGCGCCAGCAGCTTATTTTCGAATACCGAGGAAAAACTGTTTTTT
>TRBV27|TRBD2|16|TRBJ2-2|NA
CASSLLAGVNTGELFF
TGTGCCAGCAGCCTACTAGCGGGAGTGAACACCGGGGAGCTGTTTTTT
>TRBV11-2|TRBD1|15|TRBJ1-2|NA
CASSLSWDRVEGYTF
TGTGCCAGCAGCTTAAGTTGGGACAGGGTTGAGGGCTACACCTTC
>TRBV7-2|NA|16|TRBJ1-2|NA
CASSLAAGDTYYGYTF
TGTGCCAGCAGCTTAGCGGCAGGGGATACCTATTATGGCTACACCTTC
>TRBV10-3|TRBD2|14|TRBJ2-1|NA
CAIRAGGTYNEQFF
TGTGCCATCAGGGCGGGGGGGACCTACAATGAGCAGTTCTTC
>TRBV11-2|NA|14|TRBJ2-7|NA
CASSLAGSAYEQYF
TGTGCCAGCAGCTTAGCGGGCAGCGCCTACGAGCAGTACTTC
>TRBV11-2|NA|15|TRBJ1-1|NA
CASSEHRASNTEAFF
TGTGCCAGCAGCGAGCACAGGGCTAGCAACACTGAAGCTTTCTTT
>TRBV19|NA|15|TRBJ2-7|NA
CASAPGDTFSYEQYF
TGTGCCAGTGCCCCCGGTGACACCTTCTCCTACGAGCAGTACTTC
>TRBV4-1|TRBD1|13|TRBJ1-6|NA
CASSRDRGSPLHF
TGCGCCAGCAGCCGGGACAGGGGCTCACCCCTCCACTTT
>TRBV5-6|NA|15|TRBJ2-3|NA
CASSRRVGELDTQYF
TGTGCCAGCAGCCGGAGGGTAGGGGAGTTAGATACGCAGTATTTT
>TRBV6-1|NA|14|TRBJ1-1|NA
CASSESFPGAEAFF
TGTGCCAGCAGTGAATCTTTTCCAGGGGCTGAAGCTTTCTTT
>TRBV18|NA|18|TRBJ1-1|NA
CASSLNERHPHINTEAFF
TGTGCCAGCTCACTTAATGAGCGACATCCCCACATAAACACTGAAGCTTTCTTT
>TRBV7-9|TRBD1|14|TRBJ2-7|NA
CASSTPDRGNEQYF
TGTGCCAGCAGCACACCGGACAGGGGGAACGAGCAGTACTTC
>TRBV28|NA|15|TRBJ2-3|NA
CASSLFWGSTDTQYF
TGTGCCAGCAGTTTATTTTGGGGGAGCACAGATACGCAGTATTTT
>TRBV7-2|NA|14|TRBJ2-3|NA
CASSLAASTDTQYF
TGTGCCAGCAGCTTAGCGGCCAGCACAGATACGCAGTATTTT
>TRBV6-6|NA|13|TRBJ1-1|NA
CASSYSEGRGAFF
TGTGCCAGCAGTTACTCAGAAGGGCGGGGAGCTTTCTTT
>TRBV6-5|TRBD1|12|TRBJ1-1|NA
CATNRDSTEAFF
TGTGCCACCAACAGGGACAGCACTGAAGCTTTCTTT
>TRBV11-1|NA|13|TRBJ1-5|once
CASSLERDQPQHF
TGTGCCAGCAGCTTAGAACGGGATCAGCCCCAGCATTTT
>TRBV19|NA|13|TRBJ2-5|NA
CASSMSAPETQYF
TGTGCCAGTAGTATGTCCGCCCCAGAGACCCAGTACTTC
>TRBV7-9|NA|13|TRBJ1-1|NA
CASSLYRESEAFF
TGTGCCAGCAGCCTGTATCGAGAGTCTGAAGCTTTCTTT
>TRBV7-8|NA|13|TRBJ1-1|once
CASRPSMNTEAFF
TGTGCCTCGAGGCCCTCTATGAACACTGAAGCTTTCTTT
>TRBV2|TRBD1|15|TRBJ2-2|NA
CASSGDRSLTGELFF
TGTGCCAGCAGTGGGGACAGATCACTCACCGGGGAGCTGTTTTTT
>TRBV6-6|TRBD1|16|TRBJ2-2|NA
CASSPYRGPNTGELFF
TGTGCCAGCAGTCCATACAGGGGCCCGAACACCGGGGAGCTGTTTTTT
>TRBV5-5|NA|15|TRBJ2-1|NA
CASSAGQISYNEQFF
TGTGCCAGCAGCGCGGGACAGATCTCCTACAATGAGCAGTTCTTC
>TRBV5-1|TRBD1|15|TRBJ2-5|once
CASSLDRGYQETQYF
TGCGCCAGCAGCTTGGACAGGGGCTACCAAGAGACCCAGTACTTC
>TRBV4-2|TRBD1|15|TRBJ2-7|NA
CASSQGTGTSDEQYF
TGTGCCAGCAGCCAAGGGACAGGGACCTCCGACGAGCAGTACTTC
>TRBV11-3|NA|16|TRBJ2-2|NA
CASSFVSGDVAGELFF
TGTGCCAGCAGCTTCGTCTCAGGGGATGTGGCCGGGGAGCTGTTTTTT
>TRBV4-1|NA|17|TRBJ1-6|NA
CASSQAVTRWTNSPLHF
TGCGCCAGCAGCCAAGCGGTGACCCGGTGGACTAATTCACCCCTCCACTTT
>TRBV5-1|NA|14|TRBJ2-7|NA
CASSLGMVTYEQYF
TGCGCCAGCAGCTTGGGAATGGTAACCTACGAGCAGTACTTC
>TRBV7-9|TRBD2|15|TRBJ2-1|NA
CASSSTSGRAGEQFF
TGTGCCAGCAGCTCGACTAGCGGGAGGGCCGGGGAGCAGTTCTTC
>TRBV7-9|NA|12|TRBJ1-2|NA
CASRAAVYGYTF
TGTGCCAGCAGGGCGGCCGTGTATGGCTACACCTTC
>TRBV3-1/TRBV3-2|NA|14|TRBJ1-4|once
CASSLGHTNEKLFF
TGTGCCAGCAGCCTCGGTCATACTAATGAAAAACTGTTTTTT
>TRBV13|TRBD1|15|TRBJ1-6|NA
CASSQRQGVDSPLHF
TGTGCCAGCAGCCAACGACAGGGGGTAGATTCACCCCTCCACTTT
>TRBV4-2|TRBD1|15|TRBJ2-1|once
CASSQTGQGGHEQFF
TGTGCCAGCAGCCAGACTGGACAGGGGGGGCATGAGCAGTTCTTC